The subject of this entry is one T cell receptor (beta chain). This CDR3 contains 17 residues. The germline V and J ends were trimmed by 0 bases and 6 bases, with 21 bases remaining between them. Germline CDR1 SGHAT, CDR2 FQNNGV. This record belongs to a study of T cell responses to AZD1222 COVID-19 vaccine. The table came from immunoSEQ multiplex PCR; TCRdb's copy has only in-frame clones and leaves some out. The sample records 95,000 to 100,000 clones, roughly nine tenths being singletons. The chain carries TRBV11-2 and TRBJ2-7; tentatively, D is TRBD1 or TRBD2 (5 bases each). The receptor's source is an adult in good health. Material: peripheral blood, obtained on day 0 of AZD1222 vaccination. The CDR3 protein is CASSLDRTGTGGGEQYF. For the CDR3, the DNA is TGTGCCAGCAGCTTAGACCGGACGGGGACCGGAGGAGGCGAGCAGTACTTC.